The sequence of this T cell receptor beta chain was determined in a study of identical twins. The CDR3 covers 15 residues. V was pared by 3 bases and J by 7 bases, with 16 bases between. Germline V gene lookup returns CDR1 SEHNR and CDR2 FQNEAQ (reference sequence). A universal primer site was created by template switching, with the cDNA bearing unique molecular identifiers. TCRdb ran MiXCR on the 5' RACE reads and lists one entry per CDR3 protein. This table has 1.5 million or so distinct CDR3 sequences, roughly 35% appearing once. The rearrangement links TRBV7-9 to TRBJ2-1; perhaps TRBD2 as D (5 bases). The clonotype originates from a newborn girl in good health. The sequencing sample was made of cord blood. CDR3: CASSFWEKRRNEQFF. As DNA, the CDR3 is TGTGCCAGCAGCTTTTGGGAGAAGAGGAGAAATGAGCAGTTCTTC.